This passage covers 27 T cell receptor beta chains from one sample sequenced in a study of T-cell memory formation after mild COVID-19. MiXCR was run by TCRdb on the 5' RACE reads, yielding one entry per CDR3 protein. The sample holds 120,000 to 150,000 distinct CDR3 sequences, about 6% seen once. The sample taken for sequencing was PBMCs or a T cell subset sorted from them (not recorded which). The receptors come from an adult woman who had mild COVID-19 (a few samples of this study predate the infection). Cell type and time point are not known.

This clonotype showed up many times. This rearrangement joins TRBV5-4 to TRBJ2-3; the match to TRBD2 covers 11 bases. V was clipped by 3 bases and J by 2 bases; unmatched bases: 5. Germline values: CDR1 SGHNT, CDR2 YYREEE (reference sequence). This CDR3 has 16 residues. In nucleotides, the CDR3 is TGTGCCAGCAGCTCTAGACTAGCGGGACACACAGATACGCAGTATTTT. As protein: CASSSRLAGHTDTQYF.

This clonotype occurred many times. The chain carries TRBV5-1 and TRBJ1-3, with D perhaps TRBD1 (6 bases). CDR3 size: 13 residues. Germline V lookup: CDR1 SGHRS, CDR2 YFSETQ. V lost 7 bases and J 0 bases, leaving 8 bases between the germline ends. DNA for the CDR3: TGCGCCAGCGGGGACAACTCTGGAAACACCATATATTTT. Its translation: CASGDNSGNTIYF.

This chain links TRBV11-2 with TRBJ2-1, with 9 bases aligning to TRBD2. The germline CDR1 and CDR2 sequences are SGHAT and FQNNGV. Trimming removed 7 bases from V and 6 bases from J; junction bases left unmatched: 4. The CDR3 extends over 13 amino acids. CDR3 in amino acids: CASKSGRRNEQFF. CDR3 bases: TGTGCCAGCAAGAGCGGGAGGCGCAATGAGCAGTTCTTC.

A few counts support this clonotype. The chain uses TRBV29-1 and TRBJ1-2; no firm D call. The V gene's germline CDR1 is SQVTM and CDR2 ANQGSEA. The CDR3 sequence is 14 residues long. Trimming removed 6 bases at V and 6 bases at J, with 20 bases between. The DNA for the CDR3 is TGCAGCGTCCCAAGTGGAGGGAATGGTCATGGCTACACCTTC. It yields the protein CSVPSGGNGHGYTF.

This sequence joins TRBV6-1 and TRBJ2-6; D not resolved. The germline CDR1 and CDR2 sequences are MNHNS and SASEGT. Trimming removed 3 bases from V and 0 bases from J, with 18 bases in between. There are 19 residues in the CDR3. In nucleotides, the CDR3 is TGTGCCAGCAGTGAGACGACCCCAAAACACATCTCTGGGGCCAACGTCCTGACTTTC. Amino acid sequence: CASSETTPKHISGANVLTF.

In its sample, this clonotype was seen many times. This chain's CDR3 is CAWSRGRVFRSEQYF. Written as DNA, the CDR3 is TGTGCCTGGAGTCGAGGGAGAGTGTTTCGTAGCGAGCAGTACTTC. The chain recombines TRBV30 with TRBJ2-7; weak D call: TRBD2 (5 bases). V was cut by 2 bases and J by 6 bases, with 20 bases left in between. Germline V gene lookup returns CDR1 GTSNPN and CDR2 SVGIG (reference sequence). The CDR3 runs to 15 residues.

The V and J genes are TRBV7-6 and TRBJ2-5; D ambiguous. The CDR3 spans 14 residues. V was shortened by 5 bases and J by 5 bases, with 15 bases between the two germline ends. The germline V gene has CDR1 SGHVS and CDR2 FNYEAQ. The CDR3 sequence is CASSPRAVRETQYF. In DNA, the CDR3 is TGTGCCAGCAGCCCCCGGGCGGTCCGGGAGACCCAGTACTTC. The variable domain in full, with the rest retrieved from reference TRBV7-6 and TRBJ2-5, is GAGVSQSPRYKVTKRGQDVALRCDPISGHVSLYWYRQALGQGPEFLTYFNYEAQQDKSGLPNDRFSAERPEGSISTLTIQRTEQRDSAMYRCASSPRAVRETQYFGPGTRLLVL.

This clonotype has just a few counts. The rearrangement links TRBV7-2 to TRBJ2-3; D gene ambiguous. Germline V gene lookup returns CDR1 SGHTA and CDR2 FQGNSA. V lost 1 base and J 2 bases, leaving 13 bases between the germline ends. There are 16 residues in the CDR3. The CDR3 DNA sequence: TGTGCCAGCAGCTTAGAAATCACAGCTTTCACAGATACGCAGTATTTT. It yields the protein CASSLEITAFTDTQYF.

This chain joins TRBV30 and TRBJ2-3, with D perhaps assigned TRBD1 or TRBD2 (6 bases each). CDR1 and CDR2 (germline): GTSNPN, SVGIG (reference sequence). CDR3 size: 14 residues. V lost 0 bases to trimming and J lost 3 bases, with 10 bases between them. The CDR3 sequence: CAWSVGGGTDTQYF. Here the CDR3 DNA reads TGTGCCTGGAGTGTTGGAGGGGGAACAGATACGCAGTATTTT.

The chain has TRBV7-8 and TRBJ2-1, with 7 bases lining up with TRBD2. Germline assignment: CDR1 SGHVS and CDR2 FQNEAQ. J gave up 16 bases and V 5 bases, and 11 bases lay outside the gene matches. The CDR3 is 12 amino acids. In DNA, the CDR3 is TGTGCCAGCAGCCCCGTTGCCGGGAGGCCTTTCTTC. Residues: CASSPVAGRPFF.

CDR3 protein: CASSPRRAETQYF. The CDR3 nucleotides read TGTGCCAGCTCACCAAGGCGGGCTGAGACCCAGTACTTC. The rearrangement uses TRBV18 and TRBJ2-5, with TRBD2 as a possible D gene (5 bases). The CDR3 length is 13 residues. Germline CDR1 and CDR2: KGHSH and LQKENI. Trimming shortened V by 2 bases and J by 5 bases, and 9 bases separated the two germline ends.

The rearrangement links TRBV4-3 to TRBJ1-2; possible D gene TRBD1, 5 bases. The CDR3 spans 15 residues. The V end lost 1 base, the J end lost 0 bases, and 9 bases lay between the germline ends. Germline CDR1 reads LGHNA; CDR2 reads YSLEER. Here the CDR3 reads CASSQVGGANYGYTF. CDR3 nucleotide sequence: TGCGCCAGCAGCCAAGTTGGGGGGGCTAACTATGGCTACACCTTC.

This clonotype was picked up a small number of times. The V call is TRBV7-2, the J call TRBJ2-5; D is possibly TRBD2 (5 bases). The CDR3 runs to 14 residues. Germline CDR1 and CDR2: SGHTA and FQGNSA. Trimming pared 0 bases from V and 2 bases from J, leaving 7 bases between. CDR3 in amino acids: CASSLASAQETQYF. In DNA form, the CDR3 reads TGTGCCAGCAGCTTAGCTAGCGCTCAAGAGACCCAGTACTTC.

The sample holds a few counts of this clonotype. The rearrangement joins TRBV7-6 to TRBJ2-5; maybe TRBD2 (6 bases). The CDR3 sequence is 15 residues long. In germline, CDR1 is SGHVS, CDR2 FNYEAQ. Deletions cut 5 bases from V and 5 bases from J, with 18 bases between. This CDR3 reads CASSLQGGAEETQYF. The CDR3 region has the DNA TGTGCCAGCAGCCTCCAAGGAGGGGCAGAGGAGACCCAGTACTTC. Variable domain in full (rest from reference TRBV7-6 and TRBJ2-5): GAGVSQSPRYKVTKRGQDVALRCDPISGHVSLYWYRQALGQGPEFLTYFNYEAQQDKSGLPNDRFSAERPEGSISTLTIQRTEQRDSAMYRCASSLQGGAEETQYFGPGTRLLVL.

Ten or more counts support this clonotype. The chain has TRBV20-1 and TRBJ1-5, with TRBD1 matching over 7 bases. Germline CDR1 is DFQATT and CDR2 is SNEGSKA (reference sequence). The CDR3 spans 15 residues. V lost 0 bases and J lost 3; bases outside the gene matches: 5. The CDR3 DNA is TGCAGTGCTAGAGATAACAGGGGATTCAATCAGCCCCAGCATTTT. Its protein product is CSARDNRGFNQPQHF.

This clonotype came up a few times. The chain uses TRBV7-2 and TRBJ1-2; 8 bases line up with TRBD1. The CDR3 contains 15 residues. Germline V gives CDR1 SGHTA, CDR2 FQGNSA. J gave up 4 bases and V 4 bases, and 8 bases lay outside the gene matches. Here the CDR3 DNA reads TGTGCCAGCAGCTCCCGAGGACAGGGCGGCTATGGCTACACCTTC. This encodes CASSSRGQGGYGYTF.

J is TRBJ2-1 and V is TRBV7-9; tentatively, D is TRBD1 (5 bases). CDR3 length: 16 residues. Trimming shortened V by 6 bases and J by 3 bases, and 18 bases separated the two germline ends. Germline V gives CDR1 SEHNR, CDR2 FQNEAQ (reference sequence). This CDR3 is CASRREVREGYNEQFF. The DNA for the CDR3 is TGTGCCAGCAGGAGAGAGGTCAGGGAAGGCTACAATGAGCAGTTCTTC.

This clonotype was counted many times. The V and J genes are TRBV20-1 and TRBJ2-3, with D uncertain. Germline V lookup: CDR1 DFQATT, CDR2 SNEGSKA (reference sequence). V was trimmed by 0 bases and J by 4 bases, leaving 11 bases between them. The CDR3 length is 14 residues. The CDR3 DNA sequence: TGCAGTGCTAGAGATAATCTGGCGGCAGATACGCAGTATTTT. Its protein product is CSARDNLAADTQYF.

This clonotype was counted a single time. The rearrangement joins TRBV11-2 to TRBJ1-1; D gene uncertain. This CDR3 has 12 residues. CDR1 SGHAT and CDR2 FQNNGV come from the germline V gene. Between the trimmed V and J ends, which lost 4 bases and 10 bases, there was a span of 13 bases. The CDR3 protein is CASSSGSLRAFF. As DNA, the CDR3 is TGTGCCAGCAGCTCCGGGAGTCTGCGAGCTTTCTTT. The entire variable domain, with the rest obtained from reference TRBV11-2 and TRBJ1-1, is as follows: EAGVAQSPRYKIIEKRQSVAFWCNPISGHATLYWYQQILGQGPKLLIQFQNNGVVDDSQLPKDRFSAERLKGVDSTLKIQPAKLEDSAVYLCASSSGSLRAFFGQGTRLTVV.

This clonotype was recorded many times. V and J are TRBV24-1 and TRBJ1-1, with D unclear. V lost 9 bases and J 6 bases, leaving 13 bases between the germline ends. Germline CDR1 and CDR2: KGHDR and SFDVKD. CDR3 length: 12 amino acids. CDR3 sequence (DNA): TGTGCCACCCTCCGGGGATCGCCTGAAGCTTTCTTT. This gives the protein CATLRGSPEAFF.

V usage is TRBV5-8 and J usage is TRBJ2-3, with D perhaps matching TRBD2 (5 bases). Germline V gene sequence: CDR1 SGHTS, CDR2 YDEGEE. Deletions cut 4 bases from V and 2 bases from J, with 11 bases between. This CDR3 has 14 amino acids. The CDR3 protein is CASSDYPDTDTQYF. The CDR3 nucleotides are TGTGCCAGCAGCGACTATCCTGACACAGATACGCAGTATTTT.

The V and J genes are TRBV30 and TRBJ1-2, with no clear D. Per germline, CDR1 GTSNPN and CDR2 SVGIG (reference sequence). The CDR3 runs to 14 residues. The V gene lost 0 bases and the J gene lost 8 bases, with 16 bases spanning the gap. This CDR3 is CAWSVSVSSWGYTF. CDR3 in DNA: TGTGCCTGGAGTGTCTCGGTCTCAAGTTGGGGCTACACCTTC.

This clonotype appeared many times. The rearrangement joins TRBV12-3 or TRBV12-4 to TRBJ2-7, with 11 bases identical to TRBD1. The CDR3 loop spans 16 amino acids. Losses at the gene ends were 5 bases for V and 6 bases for J; bases not matched to a gene: 12. In DNA, the CDR3 is TGTGCCAGCAGTGCGCCCCGGACAGGGGGCTTGGGCGAGCAGTACTTC. Translating gives CASSAPRTGGLGEQYF.

This clonotype was counted between two and nine times. J is TRBJ2-1 and V is TRBV11-3; 8 bases line up with TRBD2. After removal of 7 bases from V and 9 bases from J, the junction contained 5 bases not matched to a gene. The CDR3 is 12 residues long. Germline V gene data show CDR1 as SGHNT and CDR2 as YENEEA. The CDR3 nucleotides are TGTGCCAGCACAGCGGGAGTCGGTGAGCAGTTCTTC. As protein: CASTAGVGEQFF.

This chain connects TRBV3-1 to TRBJ1-5; D is unclear. Germline values: CDR1 LGHDT, CDR2 YNNKEL (reference sequence). V was clipped by 7 bases and J by 2 bases, with 6 bases between them. This CDR3 has 12 amino acids. CDR3 DNA sequence: TGTGCCAGCAATAAGGGCAATCAGCCCCAGCATTTT. Translation gives CASNKGNQPQHF.

V and J are TRBV9 and TRBJ2-3, with TRBD2 matching over 12 bases. CDR1 is SGDLS and CDR2 is YYNGEE in the germline V gene. The CDR3 is made up of 15 amino acids. The trim removed 3 bases at V and 4 bases at J, leaving 3 bases unmatched. The CDR3: CASSETSGGSDTQYF. The CDR3 DNA reads as TGTGCCAGCAGCGAGACTAGCGGGGGTTCAGATACGCAGTATTTT. Using reference TRBV9 and TRBJ2-3 for the parts outside the CDR3, the full variable domain is DSGVTQTPKHLITATGQRVTLRCSPRSGDLSVYWYQQSLDQGLQFLIQYYNGEERAKGNILERFSAQQFPDLHSELNLSSLELGDSALYFCASSETSGGSDTQYFGPGTRLTVL.

This clonotype was seen at least ten times. The genes are TRBV20-1 and TRBJ1-5; no firm D call. This CDR3 is built from 13 residues. With 3 bases removed from V and 4 bases from J, the gap between germline ends came to 10 bases. CDR1 DFQATT and CDR2 SNEGSKA come from the germline V gene (reference sequence). The CDR3 sequence: CSARRTVNQPQHF. Written as DNA, the CDR3 is TGCAGTGCTAGGAGGACGGTAAATCAGCCCCAGCATTTT.